Shown below are 24 T cell receptor beta chains from a single sample sequenced in a study of blood T cell repertoires in COVID-19. Some clones are missing from TCRdb's copy, which holds only in-frame ones; the method was immunoSEQ multiplex PCR. In the table there are about 370,000 clones, roughly 90% of which are singletons. The source material was peripheral blood. Receptors originate from a woman between 25 and 40 years old with COVID-19, enrolled during active disease.

The chain joins TRBV13 to TRBJ1-1; 9 bases fit TRBD1. After removal of 6 bases from V and 8 bases from J, the junction contained 7 bases not matched to a gene. The CDR3 is 13 amino acids. CDR1 PRHDT and CDR2 FYEKMQ come from the germline V gene (reference sequence). The CDR3 loop is CASSPEGQGEAFF. Here the CDR3 DNA reads TGTGCCAGCAGTCCAGAGGGACAGGGCGAAGCTTTCTTT.

The chain has TRBV7-8 and TRBJ1-1, with D possibly TRBD1 on 5 matching bases. The germline gives CDR1 SGHVS, CDR2 FQNEAQ. The CDR3 is 17 residues long. Trimming removed 5 bases from V and 0 bases from J, with 19 bases in between. CDR3 coding DNA: TGTGCCAGCAGCCCCCGGGACTATTCCCCCATGAACACTGAAGCTTTCTTT. Residues: CASSPRDYSPMNTEAFF.

This chain links TRBV5-6 with TRBJ2-6; a possible D gene is TRBD2 (5 bases). Trimming stripped 2 bases from V and 2 bases from J, with 11 bases between. Germline CDR1 is SGHDT and CDR2 is YYEEEE. The CDR3 is 16 residues long. The CDR3 DNA reads as TGTGCCAGCAGCTTCTACGTGAGGGCTGGGGCCAACGTCCTGACTTTC. Protein sequence: CASSFYVRAGANVLTF.

This clone has just a few counts. The CDR3 region has the DNA TGTGCCAGCAGTCAGGAAGTCAACACCGGGGAGCTGTTTTTT. It translates to CASSQEVNTGELFF. The chain employs TRBV6-2 or TRBV6-3 and TRBJ2-2; D not resolved. This CDR3 spans 14 amino acids. V lost 5 bases and J lost 2, with 9 bases in between. Germline CDR1 MNHEY, CDR2 SVGEGT.

V is TRBV11-3 and J is TRBJ2-3, with 10 bases aligning to TRBD1. This CDR3 has 15 residues. Germline lookup yields CDR1 SGHNT and CDR2 YENEEA. V was clipped by 2 bases and J by 3 bases; unmatched bases: 2. This CDR3 is CASSLRGQGTDTQYF. Written as DNA, the CDR3 is TGTGCCAGCAGCTTACGGGGACAGGGGACAGATACGCAGTATTTT.

The J gene is TRBJ2-7, the V gene TRBV4-2, with 13 bases fitting TRBD2. The germline CDR1 and CDR2 sequences are LGHNA and YNFKEQ. This CDR3 has 19 residues. The V segment lost 1 base and the J segment 0 bases; nucleotides outside the gene matches: 9. The CDR3 DNA sequence: TGTGCCAGCAGCCAAGCGCTAGGACTAGCGGGGGACATCTCCTACGAGCAGTACTTC. Its protein is CASSQALGLAGDISYEQYF.

The chain couples TRBV6-5 to TRBJ2-7; 7 bases line up with TRBD2. Germline CDR1 reads MNHEY; CDR2 reads SVGAGI. The CDR3 covers 15 residues. J lost 0 bases, V lost 6 bases, and 8 bases had no gene match. DNA of the CDR3: TGTGCCAGCAGCCTTAGCGGGCGAAGCTCCTACGAGCAGTACGTC. As protein: CASSLSGRSSYEQYV.

The chain joins TRBV24-1 to TRBJ1-1, with a possible D match to TRBD1 (5 bases). The CDR3 sequence is 10 residues long. Between the trimmed V and J ends, which lost 9 bases and 5 bases, there was a span of 6 bases. The germline V gene has CDR1 KGHDR and CDR2 SFDVKD. The CDR3 DNA reads as TGTGCCACCCGGGGGACTGAAGCTTTCTTT. It specifies CATRGTEAFF.

This chain connects TRBV4-3 to TRBJ2-2; 8 nucleotides line up with TRBD2. In germline, CDR1 is LGHNA, CDR2 YSLEER. The CDR3 consists of 16 residues. The junction had 5 bases not matched to a gene; V was cut back by 1 base and J by 4 bases. CDR3 residues: CASSQAAGGPTGELFF. CDR3 bases: TGCGCCAGCAGCCAAGCGGCGGGGGGCCCCACCGGGGAGCTGTTTTTT.

The chain recombines TRBV19 with TRBJ2-2; the D gene is possibly TRBD2 (5 bases). CDR1 is LNHDA and CDR2 is SQIVND in the germline V gene (reference sequence). The CDR3 has 17 residues. The V gene lost 6 bases and the J gene lost 3 bases, with 20 bases spanning the gap. Written as DNA, the CDR3 is TGTGCCAGTAGCCCCCTACATCACCCGCGGGACACCGGGGAGCTGTTTTTT. This codes for CASSPLHHPRDTGELFF.

The rearrangement links TRBV6-5 to TRBJ2-3; 7 bases agree with TRBD2. CDR1 and CDR2 (germline): MNHEY, SVGAGI. The CDR3 has 15 amino acids. V lost 8 bases and J lost 2; bases outside the gene matches: 10. The CDR3 loop is CASQRGSGDTDTQYF. The CDR3 DNA sequence: TGTGCCAGCCAAAGGGGAAGCGGGGACACAGATACGCAGTATTTT.

This chain links TRBV19 with TRBJ1-2, with D possibly matching TRBD1 (5 bases). The V end lost 7 bases, the J end lost 4 bases, and 16 bases lay between the germline ends. The CDR3 length is 14 residues. Germline CDR1 LNHDA, CDR2 SQIVND (reference sequence). CDR3 nucleotide sequence: TGTGCCAGTAATCCCTCCGTTGGGGCCTATGGCTACACCTTC. It yields the protein CASNPSVGAYGYTF.

This chain connects TRBV15 to TRBJ2-1, with 11 bases fitting TRBD1. From germline, CDR1 is LNHNV and CDR2 YYDKDF (reference sequence). The CDR3 consists of 15 residues. Trimming took 10 bases from V and 7 from J; bases not matched to a gene: 12. This chain's CDR3 is CASSSPGTGGNEQFF. CDR3 coding DNA: TGTGCCAGCAGTAGCCCCGGGACAGGGGGTAATGAGCAGTTCTTC. Together with reference TRBV15 and TRBJ2-1, the CDR3 gives the full variable domain: DAMVIQNPRYQVTQFGKPVTLSCSQTLNHNVMYWYQQKSSQAPKLLFHYYDKDFNNEADTPDNFQSRRPNTSFCFLDIRSPGLGDTAMYLCASSSPGTGGNEQFFGPGTRLTVL.

The DNA for the CDR3 is TGTGCCAGCAGCAGTGGACTAGCGGGACTCTATGAGCAGTTCTTC. Its translation: CASSSGLAGLYEQFF. The chain combines TRBV11-2 with TRBJ2-1; 12 nucleotides match TRBD2. There are 15 residues in the CDR3. After removal of 5 bases from V and 8 bases from J, the junction contained 7 bases not matched to a gene. Germline lookup yields CDR1 SGHAT and CDR2 FQNNGV.

The V and J genes are TRBV15 and TRBJ1-1; D gene unclear. This CDR3 region has 13 residues. Germline V gene sequence: CDR1 LNHNV, CDR2 YYDKDF (reference sequence). With 1 base removed from V and 8 bases from J, the gap between germline ends came to 11 bases. The CDR3 DNA sequence: TGTGCCACCAGCAGAGTGGGCAGAGGGGAAGCTTTCTTT. Translating gives CATSRVGRGEAFF.

This chain uses TRBV6-5 with TRBJ2-7; TRBD1 matches 10 bases. V gave up 6 bases and J gave up 6 bases; unmatched junction bases: 11. The CDR3 consists of 15 residues. Germline CDR1 and CDR2: MNHEY and SVGAGI. The CDR3 DNA reads as TGTGCCAGCAGATATGCCGGGACAGGGGTTGGCGAGCAGTACGTC. Translating gives CASRYAGTGVGEQYV.

The V call is TRBV18, the J call TRBJ2-1; 8 positions match TRBD2. V gave up 1 base and J gave up 5 bases; unmatched junction bases: 4. Germline assignment: CDR1 KGHSH and CDR2 LQKENI. The CDR3 consists of 15 residues. The CDR3 DNA sequence: TGTGCCAGCTCACCACGTCCGGGGGGGGACAATGAGCAGTTCTTC. This encodes CASSPRPGGDNEQFF. Supplemented by reference TRBV18 and TRBJ2-1, the full variable domain reads NAGVMQNPRHLVRRRGQEARLRCSPMKGHSHVYWYRQLPEEGLKFMVYLQKENIIDESGMPKERFSAEFPKEGPSILRIQQVVRGDSAAYFCASSPRPGGDNEQFFGPGTRLTVL.

The chain recombines TRBV4-2 with TRBJ1-2; D remains unclear. Trimming cost V 1 base and J 4 bases, with 10 bases left between them. Germline V gives CDR1 LGHNA, CDR2 YNFKEQ. The CDR3 has 14 amino acids. The CDR3 loop is CASSQGSAGYGYTF. The CDR3 DNA reads TGTGCCAGCAGCCAAGGTTCGGCGGGCTATGGCTACACCTTC.

The rearrangement links TRBV29-1 to TRBJ1-2; D is ambiguous. Germline assignment: CDR1 SQVTM and CDR2 ANQGSEA. Trimming removed 4 bases from V and 4 bases from J, with 13 bases in between. The CDR3 consists of 13 residues. The CDR3 sequence: CSVGSEGLYGYTF. CDR3 DNA: TGCAGCGTTGGGTCGGAGGGCCTCTATGGCTACACCTTC.

The chain carries TRBV7-9 and TRBJ2-5; D is uncertain. CDR3 size: 13 residues. V dropped 5 bases and J dropped 7 bases, with 14 bases sitting between them. CDR1 is SEHNR and CDR2 is FQNEAQ in the germline V gene (reference sequence). The CDR3 bases are TGTGCCAGCAGCGACACCGTAGTAGGGACCCAGTACTTC. Translating gives CASSDTVVGTQYF.

The chain joins TRBV28 to TRBJ2-7; 9 nucleotides match TRBD2. The germline CDR1 and CDR2 sequences are MDHEN and SYDVKM. The CDR3 sequence is 14 residues long. The junction had 10 bases not matched to a gene; V was cut back by 6 bases and J by 7 bases. The CDR3, as DNA: TGTGCCAGCAGAACTAGGACTAGCGTAGGGGAGCAGTACTTC. Translation gives CASRTRTSVGEQYF.

The chain links TRBV24-1 to TRBJ2-1; 15 positions agree with TRBD2. The V gene's germline CDR1 is KGHDR and CDR2 SFDVKD. CDR3 size: 16 residues. V lost 7 bases to trimming and J lost 1 base; unmatched junction nucleotides: 1. CDR3 loop: CATSGTSGRSYNEQFF. CDR3 DNA: TGTGCCACCAGCGGGACTAGCGGGAGGTCCTACAATGAGCAGTTCTTC.

This clone was recorded only once. This chain connects TRBV28 to TRBJ1-5; 8 nucleotides match TRBD1. Trimming took 10 bases from V and 7 from J; bases not matched to a gene: 6. The CDR3 contains 12 residues. Germline V gene lookup returns CDR1 MDHEN and CDR2 SYDVKM. The CDR3 region is CATETGVQPQHF. The DNA of the CDR3 is TGTGCCACCGAGACAGGGGTACAGCCCCAGCATTTT.

The rearrangement uses TRBV10-2 and TRBJ2-1; the match to TRBD2 covers 10 bases. CDR3 length: 16 residues. Germline V lookup: CDR1 WSHSY, CDR2 SAAADI. With V trimmed by 0 bases and J by 3 bases, 2 bases remained unmatched. The DNA for the CDR3 is TGCGCCAGCAGTGAGTCGCCTAGCGGGAGCTACAATGAGCAGTTCTTC. It translates to CASSESPSGSYNEQFF.